The clone carrying this T cell receptor (beta chain) was seen a handful of times. Its target is not known. The sample is drawn from a study of long-term antiretroviral therapy in people with HIV. For the study at large: Some samples came about a decade before the 2015 immediate-ART recommendation, and these were the earliest.

Trimming stripped 0 bases from V and 5 bases from J, with 10 bases between. Germline assignment: CDR1 LNHNV and CDR2 YYDKDF (reference sequence). The CDR3 length is 14 residues. An immunoSEQ assay, version v3.0, was performed at survey level. TCRdb's table, derived via immunoSEQ multiplex PCR, lists solely in-frame clones and lacks some. The sample lists 35,000 or so clones, 80% to 90% seen once, with 7.9% in the top ten. Study-level results: Comparison with controls showed narrower CDR3 length ranges in HIV repertoires.

The sequence was obtained from a man between 18 and 35 years old with HIV. This chain links TRBV15 with TRBJ1-1; D gene unclear. This material consisted of unsorted PBMCs, taken 0.4 years before starting antiretroviral therapy. In DNA, the CDR3 is TGTGCCACCAGCAGAGAGGCCACACTTACTGAAGCTTTCTTT. Translating gives CATSREATLTEAFF. Drawing the rest from reference TRBV15 and TRBJ1-1, the complete variable domain is DAMVIQNPRYQVTQFGKPVTLSCSQTLNHNVMYWYQQKSSQAPKLLFHYYDKDFNNEADTPDNFQSRRPNTSFCFLDIRSPGLGDTAMYLCATSREATLTEAFFGQGTRLTVV.